The clone carrying this T cell receptor delta chain turned up a few times. The sample comes from a study of gamma-delta T cells after stem cell transplantation. TCRdb re-processed the RT-PCR reads via CATT. Altogether thousands of delta-chain clones are present, roughly 15% being singletons, with the ten largest covering less than 6%. CDR3 length equals 16 residues. The J segment lost 3 bases and the V segment lost 0 bases, leaving 6 bases of the junction unmatched. CDR1 and CDR2 (germline): NSMFDY, ISSIKDK. Sequenced: gamma-delta T cells. This chain connects TRAV29/DV5 to TRDJ1, with 12 nucleotides matching TRDD3. The sequence was obtained from a human donor. It is not recorded whose cells these are; they may come from a transplant donor. Written as DNA, the CDR3 is TGTGCAGCAAGCGTAGCATCTGGGGGATACGCCGATAAACTCATCTTT. It codes for CAASVASGGYADKLIF.